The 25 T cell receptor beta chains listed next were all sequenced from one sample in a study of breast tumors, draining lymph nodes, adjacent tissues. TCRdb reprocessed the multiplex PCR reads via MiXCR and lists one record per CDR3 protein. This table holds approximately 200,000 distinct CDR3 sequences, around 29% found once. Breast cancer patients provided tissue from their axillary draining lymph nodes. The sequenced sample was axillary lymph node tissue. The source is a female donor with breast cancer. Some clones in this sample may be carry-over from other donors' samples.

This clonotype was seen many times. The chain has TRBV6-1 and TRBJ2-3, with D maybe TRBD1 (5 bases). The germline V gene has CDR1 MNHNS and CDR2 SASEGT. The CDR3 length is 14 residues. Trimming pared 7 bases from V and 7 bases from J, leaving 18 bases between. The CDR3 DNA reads TGTGCCAGCACTCTGAAGTTGGGGCTCAATACGCAGTATTTT. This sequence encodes CASTLKLGLNTQYF.

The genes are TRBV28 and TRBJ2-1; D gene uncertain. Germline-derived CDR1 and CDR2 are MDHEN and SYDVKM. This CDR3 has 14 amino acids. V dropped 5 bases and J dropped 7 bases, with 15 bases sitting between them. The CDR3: CASSPPVLTNEQFF. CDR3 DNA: TGTGCCAGCAGTCCCCCGGTTCTAACGAATGAGCAGTTCTTC.

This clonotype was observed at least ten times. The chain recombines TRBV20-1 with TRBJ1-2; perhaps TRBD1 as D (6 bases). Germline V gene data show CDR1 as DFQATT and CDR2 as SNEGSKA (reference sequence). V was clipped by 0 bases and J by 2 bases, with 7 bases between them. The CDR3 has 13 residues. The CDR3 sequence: CSARDQGNYGYTF. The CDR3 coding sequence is TGCAGTGCTAGAGATCAGGGGAACTATGGCTACACCTTC.

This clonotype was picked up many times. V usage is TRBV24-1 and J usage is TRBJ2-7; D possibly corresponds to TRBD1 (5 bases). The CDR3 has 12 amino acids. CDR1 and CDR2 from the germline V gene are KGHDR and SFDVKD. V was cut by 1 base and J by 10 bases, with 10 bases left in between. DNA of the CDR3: TGTGCCACCAGTGATTTTTCCCAGGGCCAGTACTTC. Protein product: CATSDFSQGQYF.

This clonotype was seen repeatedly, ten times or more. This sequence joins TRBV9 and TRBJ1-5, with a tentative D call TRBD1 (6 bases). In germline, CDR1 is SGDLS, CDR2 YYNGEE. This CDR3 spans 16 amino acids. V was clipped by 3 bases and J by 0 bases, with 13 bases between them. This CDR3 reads CASSAGVDASNQPQHF. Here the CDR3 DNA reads TGTGCCAGCAGCGCAGGGGTCGATGCTAGCAATCAGCCCCAGCATTTT. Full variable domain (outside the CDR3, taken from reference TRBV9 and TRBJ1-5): DSGVTQTPKHLITATGQRVTLRCSPRSGDLSVYWYQQSLDQGLQFLIQYYNGEERAKGNILERFSAQQFPDLHSELNLSSLELGDSALYFCASSAGVDASNQPQHFGDGTRLSIL.

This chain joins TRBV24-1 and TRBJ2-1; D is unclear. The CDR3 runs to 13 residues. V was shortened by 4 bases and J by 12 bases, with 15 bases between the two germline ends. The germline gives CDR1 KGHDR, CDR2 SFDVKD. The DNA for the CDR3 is TGTGCCACCAGTGACCCCCTCATATATGGGCAGTTCTTC. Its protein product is CATSDPLIYGQFF.

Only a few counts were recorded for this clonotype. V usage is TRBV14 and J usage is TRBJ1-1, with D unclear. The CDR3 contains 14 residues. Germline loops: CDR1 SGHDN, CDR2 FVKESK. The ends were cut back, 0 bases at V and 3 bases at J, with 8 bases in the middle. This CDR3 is CASSQDLGYTEAFF. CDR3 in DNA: TGTGCCAGCAGCCAAGATCTAGGGTACACTGAAGCTTTCTTT.

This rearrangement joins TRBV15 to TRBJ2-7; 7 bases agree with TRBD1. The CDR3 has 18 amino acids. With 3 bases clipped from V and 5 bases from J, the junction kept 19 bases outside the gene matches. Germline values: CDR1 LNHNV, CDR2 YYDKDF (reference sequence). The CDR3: CATSSYRGQKEIPDEQYF. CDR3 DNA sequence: TGTGCCACCAGCAGTTACCGGGGACAGAAAGAAATTCCTGACGAGCAGTACTTC. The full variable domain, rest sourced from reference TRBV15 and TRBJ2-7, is DAMVIQNPRYQVTQFGKPVTLSCSQTLNHNVMYWYQQKSSQAPKLLFHYYDKDFNNEADTPDNFQSRRPNTSFCFLDIRSPGLGDTAMYLCATSSYRGQKEIPDEQYFGPGTRLTVT.

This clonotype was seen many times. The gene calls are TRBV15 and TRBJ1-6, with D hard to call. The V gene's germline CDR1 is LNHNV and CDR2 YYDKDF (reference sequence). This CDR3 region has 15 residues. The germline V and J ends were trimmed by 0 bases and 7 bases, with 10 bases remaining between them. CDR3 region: CATSRDPARNSPLHF. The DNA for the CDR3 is TGTGCCACCAGCAGAGATCCGGCTAGGAATTCACCCCTCCACTTT.

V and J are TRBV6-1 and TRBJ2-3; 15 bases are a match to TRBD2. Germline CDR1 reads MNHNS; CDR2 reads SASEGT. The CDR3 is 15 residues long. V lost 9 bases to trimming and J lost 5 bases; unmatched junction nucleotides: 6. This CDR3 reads CASRPGLAGGDTQYF. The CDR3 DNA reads TGTGCCAGTAGACCGGGACTAGCGGGGGGAGATACGCAGTATTTT.

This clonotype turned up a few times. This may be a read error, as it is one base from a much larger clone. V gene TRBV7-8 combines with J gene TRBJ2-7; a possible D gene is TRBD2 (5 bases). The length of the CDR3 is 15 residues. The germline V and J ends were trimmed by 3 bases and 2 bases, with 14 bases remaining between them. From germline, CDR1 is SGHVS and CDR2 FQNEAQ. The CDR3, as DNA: TGTGCCAGCAGCTTTGGGAGCGGCTACACCTACGAGCAGTACTTC. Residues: CASSFGSGYTYEQYF.

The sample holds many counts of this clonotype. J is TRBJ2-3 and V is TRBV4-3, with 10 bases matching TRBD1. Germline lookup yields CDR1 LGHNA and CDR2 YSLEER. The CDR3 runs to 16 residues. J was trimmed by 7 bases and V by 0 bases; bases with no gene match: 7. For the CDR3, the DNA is TGCGCCAGCAGCCAAGACTGGGACAGGGGCTGGAATACGCAGTATTTT. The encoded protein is CASSQDWDRGWNTQYF.

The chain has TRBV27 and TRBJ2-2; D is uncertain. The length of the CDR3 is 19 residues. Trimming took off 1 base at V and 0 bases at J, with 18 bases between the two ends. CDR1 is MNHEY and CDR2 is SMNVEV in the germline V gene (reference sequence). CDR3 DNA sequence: TGTGCCAGCAGTTTATGGGTGCCTCCCTGGGATTCGAACACCGGGGAGCTGTTTTTT. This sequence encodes CASSLWVPPWDSNTGELFF.

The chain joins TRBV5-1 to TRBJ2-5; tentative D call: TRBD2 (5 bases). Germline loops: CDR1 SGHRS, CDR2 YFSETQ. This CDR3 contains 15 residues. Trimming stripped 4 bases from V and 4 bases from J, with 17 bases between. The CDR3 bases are TGCGCCAGCAGCGCTAGGGCCCTGGGGAGAGAGACCCAGTACTTC. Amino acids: CASSARALGRETQYF.

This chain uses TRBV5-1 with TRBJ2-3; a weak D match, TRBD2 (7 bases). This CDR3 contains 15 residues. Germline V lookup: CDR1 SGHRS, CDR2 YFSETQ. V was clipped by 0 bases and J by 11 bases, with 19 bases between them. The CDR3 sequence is CASSLVGGPYNEQYF. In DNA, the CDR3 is TGCGCCAGCAGCTTGGTCGGGGGGCCCTACAATGAGCAGTATTTT.

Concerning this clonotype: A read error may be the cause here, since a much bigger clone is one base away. The CDR3 region has the DNA TGTGCCAGCAGCCGGTCGACTAACTCCTACAATGAGCGGTTCTTC. It yields the protein CASSRSTNSYNERFF. This chain connects TRBV3-1 to TRBJ2-1; tentatively, D is TRBD2 (5 bases). The CDR3 spans 15 residues. Germline values: CDR1 LGHDT, CDR2 YNNKEL (reference sequence).

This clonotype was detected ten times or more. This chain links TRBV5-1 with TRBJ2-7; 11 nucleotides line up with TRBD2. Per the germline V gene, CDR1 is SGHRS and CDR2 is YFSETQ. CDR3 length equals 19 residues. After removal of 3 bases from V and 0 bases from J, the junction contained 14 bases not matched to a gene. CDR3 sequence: CASSSQPLAGGSLSYEQYF. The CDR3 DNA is TGCGCCAGCAGCTCACAGCCTTTAGCGGGAGGGTCCCTCTCCTACGAGCAGTACTTC.

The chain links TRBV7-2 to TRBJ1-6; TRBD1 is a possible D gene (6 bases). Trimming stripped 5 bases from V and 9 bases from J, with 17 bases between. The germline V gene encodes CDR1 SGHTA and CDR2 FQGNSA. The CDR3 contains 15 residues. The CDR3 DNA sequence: TGTGCCAGCAGCGAAAGGGCAGGGGTTTTTTCACCCCTCCACTTT. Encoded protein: CASSERAGVFSPLHF.

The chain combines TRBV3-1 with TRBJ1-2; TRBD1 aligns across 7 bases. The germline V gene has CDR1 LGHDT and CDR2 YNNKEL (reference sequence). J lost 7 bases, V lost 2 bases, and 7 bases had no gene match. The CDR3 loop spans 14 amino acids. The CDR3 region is CASSQKGGGFGYTF. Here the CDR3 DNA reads TGTGCCAGCAGCCAAAAAGGGGGCGGCTTTGGCTACACCTTC.

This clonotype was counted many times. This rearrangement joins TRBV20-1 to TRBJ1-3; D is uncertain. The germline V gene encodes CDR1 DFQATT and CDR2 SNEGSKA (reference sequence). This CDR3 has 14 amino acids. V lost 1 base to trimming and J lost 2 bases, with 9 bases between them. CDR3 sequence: CSARADVAGNTIYF. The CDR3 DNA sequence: TGCAGTGCTAGAGCCGATGTGGCTGGAAACACCATATATTTT.

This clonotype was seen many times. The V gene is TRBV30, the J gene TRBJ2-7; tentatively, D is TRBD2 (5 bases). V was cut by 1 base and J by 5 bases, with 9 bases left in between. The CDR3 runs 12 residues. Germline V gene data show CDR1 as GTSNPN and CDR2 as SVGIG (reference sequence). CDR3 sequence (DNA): TGTGCCTGGAGTGGTTCGGGGAACGAGCAGTACTTC. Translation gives CAWSGSGNEQYF.

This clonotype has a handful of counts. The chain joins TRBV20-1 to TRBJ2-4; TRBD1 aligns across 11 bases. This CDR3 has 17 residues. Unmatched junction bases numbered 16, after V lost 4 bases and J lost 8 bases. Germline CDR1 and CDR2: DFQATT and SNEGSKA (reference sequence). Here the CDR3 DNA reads TGCAGTGCTACTAGGGGAGGGTGGGGGACAGGGGGGGACATTCAGTACTTC. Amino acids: CSATRGGWGTGGDIQYF.

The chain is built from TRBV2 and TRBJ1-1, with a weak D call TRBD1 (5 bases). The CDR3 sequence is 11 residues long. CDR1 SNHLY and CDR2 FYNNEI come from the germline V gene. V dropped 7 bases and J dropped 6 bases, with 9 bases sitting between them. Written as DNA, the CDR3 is TGTGCCAGCAAAGGGGATCCTGAAGCTTTCTTT. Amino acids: CASKGDPEAFF.

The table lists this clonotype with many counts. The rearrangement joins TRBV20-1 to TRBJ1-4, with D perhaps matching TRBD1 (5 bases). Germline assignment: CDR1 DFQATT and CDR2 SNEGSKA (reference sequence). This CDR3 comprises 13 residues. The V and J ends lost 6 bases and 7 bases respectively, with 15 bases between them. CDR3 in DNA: TGCAGTGCACCAAGGGAGCAGGGTGAAAAACTGTTTTTT. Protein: CSAPREQGEKLFF.

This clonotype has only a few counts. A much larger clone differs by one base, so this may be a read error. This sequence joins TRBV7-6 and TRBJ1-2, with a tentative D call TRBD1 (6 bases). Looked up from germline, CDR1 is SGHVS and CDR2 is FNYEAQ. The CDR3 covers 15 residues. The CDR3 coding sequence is TGTGCCAGCAGCCCAACCCCGGGGGCAAACTATGGCTACCCCTTC. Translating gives CASSPTPGANYGYPF.